A single TCR beta chain is shown here with its context. Its antigen is unidentified. The PCR made use of 60 Vbeta and 13 Jbeta primers. Using immunoSEQ multiplex PCR, the repertoire was profiled, and TCRdb retains in-frame clones only, with some absent. The profile shows over 150,000 clones, around 77% of them singletons. This sample stems from a study of cytomegalovirus exposure and HLA in healthy donors. At the level of the study: An earlier analysis identified 120 million or so unique TCR beta sequences in 150 million to 200 million T cells.

The germline CDR1 and CDR2 sequences are LNHDA and SQIVND (reference sequence). The V gene lost 4 bases and the J gene lost 2 bases, with 6 bases spanning the gap. The CDR3 runs 12 residues. Findings and limits, study-wide: A later analysis, which compared TCR beta chains of equal frequency, found the HLA-associated ones more clonally expanded.

The rearrangement uses TRBV19 and TRBJ2-7; the D gene is possibly TRBD1 (6 bases). This TCR came from a man in his 60s in good health and CMV-seronegative. The sequencing input was PBMCs. The CDR3 sequence is CASSRGPYEQYF. CDR3 sequence (DNA): TGTGCCAGTAGTAGGGGGCCCTACGAGCAGTACTTC.